Following are 21 T cell receptor beta chains from one sample sequenced in a study of PD-1 blockade in classical Hodgkin lymphoma. Time point reported: cycle 4 day 1 (C4D1), after around six weeks of nivolumab. Each patient's relapse followed autologous stem cell transplantation, and brentuximab vedotin exposure varied. This table comes from immunoSEQ multiplex PCR, and its TCRdb copy is limited to in-frame clones, with some not included. The sample records fewer than 55,000 clones, about 80% being singletons. Specimen: peripheral blood mononuclear cells (PBMCs), collected before the fourth cycle of nivolumab. The receptors stem from a human donor with classical Hodgkin lymphoma.

V gene TRBV12-2 combines with J gene TRBJ2-1. TRBV12-2 is a pseudogene locus. This CDR3 has 12 amino acids. DNA for the CDR3: TGTGCAAGTCGCTTAAGGGGACATGAGCAGTTCTTC. This sequence encodes CASRLRGHEQFF.

Details on this clone: The germline gene is not matched at one end of the junction; a read error may be the cause. This sequence joins TRBV30 and TRBJ2-7; D ambiguous. Germline V gives CDR1 GTSNPN, CDR2 SVGIG (reference sequence). The CDR3 sequence is 15 residues long. The CDR3 DNA reads TGTGCCTGGAGTGACTCGGCCACCTCCTCCGACGAGCAGTACTTC. It codes for CAWSDSATSSDEQYF.

V gene TRBV2 combines with J gene TRBJ1-1, with a tentative D call TRBD1 (6 bases). This CDR3 region has 13 residues. CDR1 is SNHLY, CDR2 FYNNEI, per germline. V dropped 0 bases and J dropped 8 bases, with 10 bases sitting between them. For the CDR3, the DNA is TGTGCCAGCAGTGAAGCCCACGGACAGGAAGCTTTCTTT. Translation gives CASSEAHGQEAFF.

The chain uses TRBV19 and TRBJ1-2; D is ambiguous. This CDR3 region has 16 residues. The V end was cut by 0 bases, the J end by 7 bases, with 18 bases between. Germline-derived CDR1 and CDR2 are LNHDA and SQIVND (reference sequence). The CDR3 sequence is CASSIDLVPQAAGYTF. The DNA of the CDR3 is TGTGCCAGTAGTATAGATCTTGTCCCGCAGGCGGCTGGCTACACCTTC. The full variable domain, rest sourced from reference TRBV19 and TRBJ1-2, is DGGITQSPKYLFRKEGQNVTLSCEQNLNHDAMYWYRQDPGQGLRLIYYSQIVNDFQKGDIAEGYSVSREKKESFPLTVTSAQKNPTAFYLCASSIDLVPQAAGYTFGSGTRLTVV.

This chain connects TRBV5-4 to TRBJ2-1, with 14 positions matching TRBD2. J lost 7 bases, V lost 4 bases, and 7 bases had no gene match. The CDR3 loop spans 16 amino acids. CDR1 and CDR2 (germline): SGHNT, YYREEE (reference sequence). The chain's CDR3 is CASSEGLAGVKNEQFF. The DNA for the CDR3 is TGTGCCAGCAGCGAGGGACTAGCGGGAGTCAAGAATGAGCAGTTCTTC.

This clone turned up a few times. The chain employs TRBV2 and TRBJ1-1; the D gene is possibly TRBD1 (6 bases). In germline, CDR1 is SNHLY, CDR2 FYNNEI. The CDR3 contains 12 residues. V lost 4 bases to trimming and J lost 5 bases, with 8 bases between them. CDR3 nucleotide sequence: TGTGCCAGCAGTGGCCAGGGGACTGAAGCTTTCTTT. It specifies CASSGQGTEAFF.

This chain joins TRBV6-5 and TRBJ1-6; a weak D match, TRBD1 (5 bases). The CDR3 sequence is 15 residues long. With 2 bases removed from V and 9 bases from J, the gap between germline ends came to 14 bases. Per the germline V gene, CDR1 is MNHEY and CDR2 is SVGAGI. Written as DNA, the CDR3 is TGTGCCAGCAGTTACCTGGGTTCCAGGGTTTCACCCCTCCACTTT. It specifies CASSYLGSRVSPLHF.

The rearrangement links TRBV6-1 to TRBJ2-1; 8 bases are shared with TRBD1. J lost 7 bases, V lost 6 bases, and 20 bases had no gene match. This CDR3 comprises 18 residues. Germline V gives CDR1 MNHNS, CDR2 SASEGT. The DNA of the CDR3 is TGTGCCAGCAGCGAAAGGTTTAAGACAGGGGTTAGTGGGAATGAGCAGTTCTTC. Protein: CASSERFKTGVSGNEQFF.

V gene TRBV7-2 combines with J gene TRBJ2-1; the D gene is possibly TRBD1 (5 bases). The CDR3 sequence is 18 residues long. The V gene's germline CDR1 is SGHTA and CDR2 FQGNSA. Trimming took off 5 bases at V and 0 bases at J, with 20 bases between the two ends. CDR3 coding DNA: TGTGCCAGCAGCCGAACCGGACAACGGGCTTCCTCCTACAATGAGCAGTTCTTC. Translated: CASSRTGQRASSYNEQFF.

This chain uses TRBV2 with TRBJ2-4; TRBD2 aligns across 11 bases. After removal of 6 bases from V and 1 base from J, the junction contained 5 bases not matched to a gene. This CDR3 region has 16 residues. Per germline, CDR1 SNHLY and CDR2 FYNNEI. The CDR3 coding sequence is TGTGCCAGCAGCCAACTAGCGGGAGCGGCCAAAAACATTCAGTACTTC. It yields the protein CASSQLAGAAKNIQYF.

CDR3 amino acids: CASSDGAEKYEQYF. The CDR3 DNA sequence: TGTGCCAGCAGTGACGGGGCAGAAAAATACGAGCAGTACTTC. This chain joins TRBV6-4 and TRBJ2-7; D possibly corresponds to TRBD1 (5 bases). The CDR3 totals 14 residues. Germline loops: CDR1 MRHNA, CDR2 SNTAGT. With 2 bases removed from V and 4 bases from J, the gap between germline ends came to 12 bases.

The gene calls are TRBV5-1 and TRBJ2-2; TRBD1 or TRBD2 may be the D gene (6 bases each). Trimming shortened V by 5 bases and J by 6 bases, and 14 bases separated the two germline ends. CDR1 and CDR2 from the germline V gene are SGHRS and YFSETQ. This CDR3 has 14 residues. The CDR3 nucleotides are TGCGCCAGCAGTATTTCGGGGGCAGCCGGGGAGCTGTTTTTT. This sequence encodes CASSISGAAGELFF.

The chain is built from TRBV7-2 and TRBJ2-7; D is uncertain. Germline CDR1 SGHTA, CDR2 FQGNSA. CDR3 length: 11 amino acids. The V end was cut by 5 bases, the J end by 3 bases, with 5 bases between. In DNA form, the CDR3 reads TGTGCCAGCAGCGACCGCTACGAGCAGTACTTC. Translating gives CASSDRYEQYF. The whole variable domain, remainder taken from reference TRBV7-2 and TRBJ2-7, is GAGVSQSPSNKVTEKGKDVELRCDPISGHTALYWYRQSLGQGLEFLIYFQGNSAPDKSGLPSDRFSAERTGGSVSTLTIQRTQQEDSAVYLCASSDRYEQYFGPGTRLTVT.

The chain uses TRBV29-1 and TRBJ1-2, with D tentatively TRBD1 (5 bases). Trimming shortened V by 8 bases and J by 8 bases, and 12 bases separated the two germline ends. Germline lookup yields CDR1 SQVTM and CDR2 ANQGSEA. This CDR3 comprises 10 residues. The CDR3 bases are TGCAGCTCATGGGGCAAAGGCTACACCTTC. Its protein is CSSWGKGYTF.

The CDR3, as DNA: TGTGCCTCACGGACTAGCGGGGGCTCCTACGAGCAGTACTTC. Amino acids: CASRTSGGSYEQYF. The V gene is TRBV10-3, the J gene TRBJ2-7, with 13 bases matching TRBD2. CDR1 and CDR2 (germline): ENHRY, SYGVKD. The CDR3 loop spans 14 amino acids. Trimming took 11 bases from V and 0 from J; bases not matched to a gene: 4.

The rearrangement joins TRBV29-1 to TRBJ1-2; TRBD1 matches 9 bases. The germline CDR1 and CDR2 sequences are SQVTM and ANQGSEA. This CDR3 is built from 16 residues. J lost 5 bases, V lost 4 bases, and 14 bases had no gene match. CDR3: CSVGHQPGQGIYGYTF. CDR3 bases: TGCAGCGTTGGGCACCAACCGGGACAGGGCATATATGGCTACACCTTC.

This clone was found once. The chain carries TRBV30 and TRBJ2-3, with TRBD1 matching over 7 bases. Germline V gene sequence: CDR1 GTSNPN, CDR2 SVGIG (reference sequence). This CDR3 spans 14 amino acids. J was trimmed by 2 bases and V by 4 bases; bases with no gene match: 6. In DNA, the CDR3 is TGTGCCTGGAAAAGAGGACAGGCCACAGATACGCAGTATTTT. Its translation is CAWKRGQATDTQYF.

This chain connects TRBV28 to TRBJ1-6, with TRBD1 identical over 7 bases. This CDR3 is 16 amino acids long. Germline CDR1 reads MDHEN; CDR2 reads SYDVKM. The junction had 9 bases not matched to a gene; V was cut back by 3 bases and J by 7 bases. CDR3 DNA sequence: TGTGCCAGCAGTTTTTGGGAGGGGGCAATCAATTCACCCCTCCACTTT. This gives the protein CASSFWEGAINSPLHF.

The chain employs TRBV16 and TRBJ2-1; D not certain. Germline V gene sequence: CDR1 KGHSY, CDR2 FQNENV. The CDR3 has 14 residues. Deletions cut 0 bases from V and 10 bases from J, with 13 bases between. Written as DNA, the CDR3 is TGTGCCAGCAGCCAATCCTCTATGCCCGTGGAGCAGTTCTTC. It is translated as CASSQSSMPVEQFF.

V gene TRBV18 combines with J gene TRBJ2-1; D is unclear. CDR3 length equals 16 residues. The germline V gene has CDR1 KGHSH and CDR2 LQKENI. Trimming took 0 bases from V and 8 from J, leaving 17 bases between them. Here the CDR3 DNA reads TGTGCCAGCTCACCACCGTCTCTCCAATATGGTCATGAGCAGTTCTTC. It yields the protein CASSPPSLQYGHEQFF.

V gene TRBV6-5 combines with J gene TRBJ2-2; D is undetermined. V lost 3 bases and J 0 bases, leaving 2 bases between the germline ends. Germline values: CDR1 MNHEY, CDR2 SVGAGI. The CDR3 totals 13 residues. The CDR3 DNA sequence: TGTGCCAGCAGTTATACGAACACCGGGGAGCTGTTTTTT. This sequence encodes CASSYTNTGELFF.